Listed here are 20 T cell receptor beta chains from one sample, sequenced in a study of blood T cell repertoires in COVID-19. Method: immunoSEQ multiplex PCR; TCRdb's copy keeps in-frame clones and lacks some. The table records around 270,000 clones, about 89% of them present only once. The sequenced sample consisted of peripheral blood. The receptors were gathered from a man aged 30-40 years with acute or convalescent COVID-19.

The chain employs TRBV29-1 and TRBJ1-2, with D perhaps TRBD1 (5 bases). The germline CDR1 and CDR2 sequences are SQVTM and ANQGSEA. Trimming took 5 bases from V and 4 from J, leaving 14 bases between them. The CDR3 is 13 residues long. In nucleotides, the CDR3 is TGCAGCGTTAAATCAGGGTCTGGCTATGGCTACACCTTC. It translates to CSVKSGSGYGYTF. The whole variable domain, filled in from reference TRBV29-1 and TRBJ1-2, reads SAVISQKPSRDICQRGTSLTIQCQVDSQVTMMFWYRQQPGQSLTLIATANQGSEATYESGFVIDKFPISRPNLTFSTLTVSNMSPEDSSIYLCSVKSGSGYGYTFGSGTRLTVV.

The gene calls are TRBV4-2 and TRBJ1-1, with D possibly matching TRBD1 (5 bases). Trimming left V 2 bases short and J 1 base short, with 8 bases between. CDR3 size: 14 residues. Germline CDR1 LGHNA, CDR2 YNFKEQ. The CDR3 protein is CASSQQDKNTEAFF. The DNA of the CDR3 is TGTGCCAGCAGCCAACAGGACAAGAACACTGAAGCTTTCTTT.

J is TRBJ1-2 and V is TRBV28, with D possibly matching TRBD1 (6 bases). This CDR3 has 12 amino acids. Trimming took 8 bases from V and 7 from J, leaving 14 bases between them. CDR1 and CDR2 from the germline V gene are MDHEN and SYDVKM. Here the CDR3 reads CASAGGPLGYTF. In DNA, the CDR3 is TGTGCCAGCGCCGGGGGGCCTCTTGGCTACACCTTC.

CDR3 loop: CASSPFGQVDGYTF. Here the CDR3 DNA reads TGTGCCAGCAGTCCCTTTGGGCAGGTAGATGGCTACACCTTC. This chain links TRBV9 with TRBJ1-2; D gene uncertain. Looked up from germline, CDR1 is SGDLS and CDR2 is YYNGEE. The CDR3 loop spans 14 amino acids. V was trimmed by 5 bases and J by 6 bases, leaving 17 bases between them. Based on the CDR3 plus reference TRBV9 and TRBJ1-2, the full variable domain is DSGVTQTPKHLITATGQRVTLRCSPRSGDLSVYWYQQSLDQGLQFLIQYYNGEERAKGNILERFSAQQFPDLHSELNLSSLELGDSALYFCASSPFGQVDGYTFGSGTRLTVV.

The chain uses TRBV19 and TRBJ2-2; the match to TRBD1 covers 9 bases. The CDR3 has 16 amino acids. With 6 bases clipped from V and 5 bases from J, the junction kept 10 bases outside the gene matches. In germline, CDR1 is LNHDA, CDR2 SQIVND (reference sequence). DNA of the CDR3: TGTGCCAGTAGCCGACAGGGGGATCTTCCGACCGGGGAGCTGTTTTTT. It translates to CASSRQGDLPTGELFF.

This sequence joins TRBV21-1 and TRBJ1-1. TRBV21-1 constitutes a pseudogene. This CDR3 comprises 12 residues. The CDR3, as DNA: TGTGCCAGCAGCCCAAGGGTTGGAGGGGCTTTCTTT. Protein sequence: CASSPRVGGAFF.

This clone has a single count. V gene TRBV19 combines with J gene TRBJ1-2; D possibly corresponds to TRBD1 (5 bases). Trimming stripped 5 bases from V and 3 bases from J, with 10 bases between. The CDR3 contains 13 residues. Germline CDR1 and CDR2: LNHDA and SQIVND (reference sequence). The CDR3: CASSLLGDYGYTF. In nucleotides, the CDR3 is TGTGCCAGTAGTCTCTTAGGGGACTATGGCTACACCTTC.

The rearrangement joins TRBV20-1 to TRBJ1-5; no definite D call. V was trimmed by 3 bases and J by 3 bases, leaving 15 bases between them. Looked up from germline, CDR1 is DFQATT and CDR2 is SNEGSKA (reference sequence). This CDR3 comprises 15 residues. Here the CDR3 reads CSASVQKAPNQPQHF. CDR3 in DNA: TGCAGTGCTAGTGTACAGAAAGCCCCCAATCAGCCCCAGCATTTT.

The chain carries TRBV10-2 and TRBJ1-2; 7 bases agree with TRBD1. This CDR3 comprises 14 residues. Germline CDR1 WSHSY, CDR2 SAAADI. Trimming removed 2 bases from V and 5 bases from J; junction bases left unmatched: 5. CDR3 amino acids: CASSERGQQYGYTF. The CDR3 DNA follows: TGCGCCAGCAGTGAGAGGGGACAGCAGTATGGCTACACCTTC.

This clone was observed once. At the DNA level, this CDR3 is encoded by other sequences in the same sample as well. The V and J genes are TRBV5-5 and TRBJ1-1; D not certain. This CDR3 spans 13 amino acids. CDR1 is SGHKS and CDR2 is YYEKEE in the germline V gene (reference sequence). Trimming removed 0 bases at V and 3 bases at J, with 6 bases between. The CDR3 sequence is CASSLDRDTEAFF. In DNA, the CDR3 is TGTGCCAGCAGCTTGGACAGAGACACTGAAGCTTTCTTT.

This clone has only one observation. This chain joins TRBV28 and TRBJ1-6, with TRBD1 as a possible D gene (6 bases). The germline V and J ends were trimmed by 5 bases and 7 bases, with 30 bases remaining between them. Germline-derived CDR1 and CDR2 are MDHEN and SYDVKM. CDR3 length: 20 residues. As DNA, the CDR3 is TGTGCCAGCAGTGAAATGACCCTTCTTATCCGGGGGGCTGGGAATTCACCCCTCCACTTT. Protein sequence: CASSEMTLLIRGAGNSPLHF.

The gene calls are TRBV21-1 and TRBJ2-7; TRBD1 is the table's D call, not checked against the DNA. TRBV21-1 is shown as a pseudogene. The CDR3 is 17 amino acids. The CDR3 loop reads CASTSSSGTASSYEQYF. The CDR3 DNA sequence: TGTGCCAGCACAAGTAGCTCCGGGACAGCCTCCTCCTACGAGCAGTACTTC.

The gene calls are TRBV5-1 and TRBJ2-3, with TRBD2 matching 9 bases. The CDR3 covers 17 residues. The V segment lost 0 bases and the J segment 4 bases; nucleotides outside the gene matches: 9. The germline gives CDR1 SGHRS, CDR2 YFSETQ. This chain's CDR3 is CASSLGASGVRADTQYF. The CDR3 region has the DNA TGCGCCAGCAGCTTGGGGGCTAGCGGGGTGCGTGCAGATACGCAGTATTTT.

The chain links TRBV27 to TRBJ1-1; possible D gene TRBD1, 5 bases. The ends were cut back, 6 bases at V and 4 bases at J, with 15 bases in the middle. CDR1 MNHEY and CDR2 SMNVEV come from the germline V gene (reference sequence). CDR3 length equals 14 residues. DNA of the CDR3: TGTGCCAGCAGACCCAGGGAGGAATCCACTGAAGCTTTCTTT. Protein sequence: CASRPREESTEAFF.

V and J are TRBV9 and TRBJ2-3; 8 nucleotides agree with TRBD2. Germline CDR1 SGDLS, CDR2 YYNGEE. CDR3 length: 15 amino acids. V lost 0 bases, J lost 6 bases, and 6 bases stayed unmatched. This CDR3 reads CASSVDPAGADTQYF. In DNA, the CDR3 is TGTGCCAGCAGCGTAGACCCAGCGGGGGCCGATACGCAGTATTTT.

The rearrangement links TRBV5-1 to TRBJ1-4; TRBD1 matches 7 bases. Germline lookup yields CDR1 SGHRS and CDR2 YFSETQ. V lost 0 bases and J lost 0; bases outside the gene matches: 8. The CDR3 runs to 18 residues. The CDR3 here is CASSLDGTAVATNEKLFF. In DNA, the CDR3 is TGCGCCAGCAGCTTGGATGGGACAGCGGTTGCAACTAATGAAAAACTGTTTTTT.

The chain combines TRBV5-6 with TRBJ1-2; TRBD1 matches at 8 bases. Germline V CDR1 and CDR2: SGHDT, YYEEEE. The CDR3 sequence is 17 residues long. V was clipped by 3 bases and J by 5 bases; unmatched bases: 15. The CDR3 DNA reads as TGTGCCAGCAGCTCAGTGACAGGGGCTGCCTCGAGGTATGGCTACACCTTC. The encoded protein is CASSSVTGAASRYGYTF.

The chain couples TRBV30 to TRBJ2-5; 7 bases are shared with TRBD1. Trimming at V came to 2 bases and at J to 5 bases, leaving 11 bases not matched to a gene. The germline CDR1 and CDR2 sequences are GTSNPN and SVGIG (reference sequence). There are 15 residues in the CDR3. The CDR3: CAWSSHRGQLETQYF. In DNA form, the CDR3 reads TGTGCCTGGAGTTCCCACAGGGGCCAACTGGAGACCCAGTACTTC.

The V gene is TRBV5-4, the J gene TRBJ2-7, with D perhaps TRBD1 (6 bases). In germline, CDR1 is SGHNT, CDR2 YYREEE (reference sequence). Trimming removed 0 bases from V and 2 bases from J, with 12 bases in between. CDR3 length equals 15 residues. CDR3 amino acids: CASSLGGQQAYEQYF. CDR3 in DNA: TGTGCCAGCAGCTTGGGGGGGCAGCAGGCCTACGAGCAGTACTTC. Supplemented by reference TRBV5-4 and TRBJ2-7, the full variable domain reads ETGVTQSPTHLIKTRGQQVTLRCSSQSGHNTVSWYQQALGQGPQFIFQYYREEENGRGNFPPRFSGLQFPNYSSELNVNALELDDSALYLCASSLGGQQAYEQYFGPGTRLTVT.

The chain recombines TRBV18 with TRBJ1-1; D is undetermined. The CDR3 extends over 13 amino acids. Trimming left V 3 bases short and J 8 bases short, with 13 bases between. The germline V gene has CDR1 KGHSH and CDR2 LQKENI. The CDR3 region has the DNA TGTGCCAGCTCACCTATCAGGCAGGTCGAAGCTTTCTTT. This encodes CASSPIRQVEAFF.